This note documents a single T cell receptor beta chain sequence. What it recognizes is unknown. This sample is drawn from a study of T cells after yellow fever vaccination. About the study: Researchers used SMART-Seq v4 Ultra Low Input to prepare fractions that had low cell numbers.

Synthesis of TCR cDNA relied on 5'RACE template switching, which attached a universal primer site and UMIs. MiXCR, applied by TCRdb to the 5' RACE reads, yields one record per CDR3 protein. The sample has about 160,000 distinct CDR3 sequences, 9.3% seen once; the top ten hold approximately 35%. Germline values: CDR1 SGHTA, CDR2 FQGNSA. After removal of 1 base from V and 4 bases from J, the junction contained 9 bases not matched to a gene. The CDR3 totals 16 residues. Study results and caveats: High-abundance clonotypes from the bulk population could contaminate FACS-sorted repertoires. Shared CD4/CD8 clonotypes were a small share, likely from convergent recombination.

This clonotype was obtained from a man between 18 and 29 years old who received the YFV17D yellow fever vaccine. Material: CD8+ T cells sorted from PBMCs, obtained 45 days after the yellow fever booster vaccination. The gene calls are TRBV7-2 and TRBJ2-5, with 7 bases lining up with TRBD2. This chain's CDR3 is CASSLDPAGVGETQYF. DNA for the CDR3: TGTGCCAGCAGCTTAGACCCCGCGGGGGTGGGAGAGACCCAGTACTTC.